This passage covers 20 T cell receptor beta chains from one sample sequenced in a study of beta chain features in type 1 diabetes. Isolated RNA was reverse transcribed in full, so expressed TCRB transcripts were sequenced. Sequenced by immunoSEQ multiplex PCR; TCRdb stores in-frame clones only, minus some. The sample has more than 300,000 clones, roughly 12% seen once; the top ten hold 0.0085% to 0.012%. Antigen specificity for these receptors is unknown. Whole-study findings and limits: Moderate yet significant TCRB CDR3 shortening was seen in Type 1 diabetes patients in all four CD4+ subsets.

Material for sequencing was naive CD4+ T cells from blood. All receptors come from a young woman with type 1 diabetes.

The chain employs TRBV28 and TRBJ2-5; D might be TRBD2 (6 bases). Per germline, CDR1 MDHEN and CDR2 SYDVKM. This CDR3 contains 13 residues. With 8 bases removed from V and 4 bases from J, the gap between germline ends came to 14 bases. CDR3 in DNA: TGTGCCAGCCGGAGGGCCCATGGAGAGACCCAGTACTTC. Amino acids: CASRRAHGETQYF.

This clone was seen a handful of times. This chain joins TRBV11-2 and TRBJ2-2, with D perhaps matching TRBD2 (5 bases). Between the trimmed V and J ends, which lost 5 bases and 4 bases, there was a span of 17 bases. CDR3 size: 16 residues. Germline V lookup: CDR1 SGHAT, CDR2 FQNNGV. CDR3 sequence (DNA): TGTGCCAGCAGCCCAAGCCCCCGGGGTTCCACCGGGGAGCTGTTTTTT. The encoded protein is CASSPSPRGSTGELFF.

This clone was seen a handful of times. The chain combines TRBV9 with TRBJ2-5; the match to TRBD2 covers 13 bases. Trimming cost V 4 bases and J 7 bases; bases outside gene matches: 10. The CDR3 is made up of 16 amino acids. Per germline, CDR1 SGDLS and CDR2 YYNGEE. CDR3 in amino acids: CASSLRGTSGIGTQYF. CDR3 DNA sequence: TGTGCCAGCAGCCTCCGAGGGACTAGCGGGATCGGGACCCAGTACTTC.

This clone showed up just a few times. V is TRBV29-1 and J is TRBJ1-5, with TRBD1 as a possible D gene (5 bases). This CDR3 contains 13 residues. The germline V and J ends were trimmed by 4 bases and 2 bases, with 9 bases remaining between them. The germline gives CDR1 SQVTM, CDR2 ANQGSEA. Here the CDR3 reads CSVVIGGNQPQHF. In DNA form, the CDR3 reads TGCAGCGTTGTGATAGGGGGCAATCAGCCCCAGCATTTT. Full variable domain (remainder filled in from reference TRBV29-1 and TRBJ1-5): SAVISQKPSRDICQRGTSLTIQCQVDSQVTMMFWYRQQPGQSLTLIATANQGSEATYESGFVIDKFPISRPNLTFSTLTVSNMSPEDSSIYLCSVVIGGNQPQHFGDGTRLSIL.

This clone appeared a few times. The chain has TRBV4-3 and TRBJ2-7; 10 bases map to TRBD1. The V and J ends lost 4 bases and 5 bases, in that order; junction bases with no gene match: 11. Germline V gene lookup returns CDR1 LGHNA and CDR2 YSLEER. The CDR3 has 16 residues. For the CDR3, the DNA is TGCGCCAGCAGCCGTACCGGGACAGGGGAAGGAGACGAGCAGTACTTC. Translated, it gives CASSRTGTGEGDEQYF.

This clone was found a few times. The chain uses TRBV2 and TRBJ1-2, with 12 positions matching TRBD1. V gave up 4 bases and J gave up 3 bases; unmatched junction bases: 3. CDR3 length: 15 residues. Germline-derived CDR1 and CDR2 are SNHLY and FYNNEI. In nucleotides, the CDR3 is TGTGCCAGCAGTGGGGACAGGGGGCGGGACTATGGCTACACCTTC. This sequence encodes CASSGDRGRDYGYTF.

This clone was counted a few times. The V call is TRBV2, the J call TRBJ2-2; 7 nucleotides match TRBD2. The CDR3 is 15 residues long. Germline CDR1 and CDR2: SNHLY and FYNNEI. V trimming: 6 bases; J trimming: 4 bases; junction bases outside the gene matches: 8. The CDR3, as DNA: TGTGCCAGCAGGGGTCCGGGGGGAGGCACCGGGGAGCTGTTTTTT. Translation gives CASRGPGGGTGELFF.

This clone was seen only a few times. The rearrangement uses TRBV4-1 and TRBJ2-5; 9 positions agree with TRBD1. Germline loops: CDR1 MGHRA, CDR2 YSYEKL. The CDR3 consists of 13 residues. The V and J ends lost 6 bases and 5 bases, in that order; junction bases with no gene match: 4. CDR3 loop: CASRGTGTETQYF. The CDR3 nucleotides read TGCGCCAGCAGGGGGACAGGGACGGAGACCCAGTACTTC.

Written as DNA, the CDR3 is TGTGCCAGCGCCGACAGGGAAAATCAGCCCCAGCATTTT. It is translated as CASADRENQPQHF. The chain recombines TRBV19 with TRBJ1-5, with 7 bases that match TRBD1. The CDR3 consists of 13 residues. The junction had 6 bases not matched to a gene; V was cut back by 9 bases and J by 4 bases. Germline CDR1 LNHDA, CDR2 SQIVND (reference sequence).

The rearrangement links TRBV4-3 to TRBJ2-2, with TRBD2 identical over 10 bases. Germline V gene lookup returns CDR1 LGHNA and CDR2 YSLEER. CDR3 size: 17 residues. Trimming at V came to 1 base and at J to 0 bases, leaving 2 bases not matched to a gene. CDR3 in DNA: TGCGCCAGCAGCCAAGTTAGCGGGAGGACGAACACCGGGGAGCTGTTTTTT. Its translation is CASSQVSGRTNTGELFF.

This clone was found a few times. V and J are TRBV25-1 and TRBJ2-7; tentative D call: TRBD1 (6 bases). The germline V gene encodes CDR1 MGHDK and CDR2 SYGVNS. CDR3 length equals 12 residues. Trimming pared 10 bases from V and 0 bases from J, leaving 10 bases between. The CDR3 loop is CATTGSSYEQYF. The CDR3, as DNA: TGTGCCACCACAGGGAGCTCCTACGAGCAGTACTTC.

The V call is TRBV19, the J call TRBJ1-5, with TRBD1 as a possible D gene (5 bases). The germline V and J ends were trimmed by 7 bases and 3 bases, with 16 bases remaining between them. Looked up from germline, CDR1 is LNHDA and CDR2 is SQIVND (reference sequence). CDR3 length equals 15 residues. The CDR3 sequence is CASTLAGRNNQPQHF. The CDR3 coding sequence is TGTGCCAGTACCTTAGCGGGACGCAACAATCAGCCCCAGCATTTT.

This clone was counted between two and nine times. The chain recombines TRBV7-9 with TRBJ2-7; D is possibly TRBD1 (7 bases). Germline lookup yields CDR1 SEHNR and CDR2 FQNEAQ (reference sequence). The CDR3 length is 15 residues. Trimming pared 3 bases from V and 5 bases from J, leaving 17 bases between. The CDR3 DNA follows: TGTGCCAGCAGCTTCTGGACCCCAGGGGGGAACGAGCAGTACTTC. Its protein product is CASSFWTPGGNEQYF.

This clone is a singleton in its sample. The V gene is TRBV20-1, the J gene TRBJ1-2; no reliable D call. Trimming shortened V by 6 bases and J by 3 bases, and 8 bases separated the two germline ends. The CDR3 runs to 11 residues. Germline V gene sequence: CDR1 DFQATT, CDR2 SNEGSKA (reference sequence). In nucleotides, the CDR3 is TGCAGTGCGTTCATAGACTATGGCTACACCTTC. Protein sequence: CSAFIDYGYTF.

The chain carries TRBV7-2 and TRBJ2-5; D is ambiguous. There are 11 residues in the CDR3. CDR1 SGHTA and CDR2 FQGNSA come from the germline V gene. V was pared by 7 bases and J by 1 base, with 4 bases between. In DNA, the CDR3 is TGTGCCAGCACTCTCCAAGAGACCCAGTACTTC. Amino acid sequence: CASTLQETQYF.

A few counts support this clone. V and J are TRBV9 and TRBJ2-1, with 11 positions matching TRBD2. The germline V gene encodes CDR1 SGDLS and CDR2 YYNGEE. The CDR3 runs to 15 residues. After removal of 4 bases from V and 4 bases from J, the junction contained 4 bases not matched to a gene. DNA for the CDR3: TGTGCCAGCAGCATCCGACTAGCGGGGTACAATGAGCAGTTCTTC. Its translation is CASSIRLAGYNEQFF.

The J gene is TRBJ1-2, the V gene TRBV4-2; D possibly corresponds to TRBD1 (6 bases). Trimming took 2 bases from V and 3 from J, leaving 16 bases between them. The germline CDR1 and CDR2 sequences are LGHNA and YNFKEQ. The CDR3 has 16 residues. The CDR3 bases are TGTGCCAGCAGCCAACTCACAGGAGGGGGGGACTATGGCTACACCTTC. Its translation: CASSQLTGGGDYGYTF.

Only a few counts were recorded for this clone. The chain has TRBV15 and TRBJ2-5; D call uncertain. V lost 4 bases, J lost 2 bases, and 8 bases lay in between. Germline V lookup: CDR1 LNHNV, CDR2 YYDKDF (reference sequence). The CDR3 has 13 amino acids. This CDR3 reads CATSTYQQETQYF. CDR3 bases: TGTGCCACCAGCACCTACCAACAAGAGACCCAGTACTTC.

This clone was seen a few times. The V call is TRBV5-6, the J call TRBJ2-7, with D tentatively TRBD1 (5 bases). The V gene lost 4 bases and the J gene lost 0 bases, with 11 bases spanning the gap. Per the germline V gene, CDR1 is SGHDT and CDR2 is YYEEEE. The length of the CDR3 is 14 residues. The CDR3 sequence: CASSAIDSSYEQYF. Here the CDR3 DNA reads TGTGCCAGCAGCGCAATCGACAGCTCCTACGAGCAGTACTTC.

The chain joins TRBV30 to TRBJ2-3, with unresolved D. Germline V CDR1 and CDR2: GTSNPN, SVGIG (reference sequence). With 5 bases removed from V and 0 bases from J, the gap between germline ends came to 9 bases. The CDR3 covers 13 residues. The CDR3 DNA follows: TGTGCCTGGGAGGAAGGAAGCACAGATACGCAGTATTTT. The encoded protein is CAWEEGSTDTQYF.